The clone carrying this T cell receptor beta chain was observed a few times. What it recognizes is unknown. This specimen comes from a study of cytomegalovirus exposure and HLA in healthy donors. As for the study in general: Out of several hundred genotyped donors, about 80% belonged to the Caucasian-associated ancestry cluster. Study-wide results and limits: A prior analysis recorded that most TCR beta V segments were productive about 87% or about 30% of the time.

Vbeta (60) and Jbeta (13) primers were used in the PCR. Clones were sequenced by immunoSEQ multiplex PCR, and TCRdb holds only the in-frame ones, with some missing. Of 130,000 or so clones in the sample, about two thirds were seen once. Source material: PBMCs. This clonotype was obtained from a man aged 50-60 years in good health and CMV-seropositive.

The CDR3 protein is CASSEALGQQETQYF. The CDR3 coding sequence is TGTGCCAGCAGTGAAGCGTTGGGACAGCAAGAGACCCAGTACTTC. The rearrangement uses TRBV2 and TRBJ2-5; 7 bases match TRBD1. Unmatched junction bases numbered 3, after V lost 0 bases and J lost 2 bases. Germline CDR1 and CDR2: SNHLY and FYNNEI. This CDR3 has 15 residues.